One and the same sample provided the 23 T cell receptor beta chains below, sequenced in a study of PD-L1 blockade in urothelial cancer. Assay used: immunoSEQ multiplex PCR; TCRdb lists only in-frame clones, some missing. The sample has over 45,000 clones, approximately 86% seen once; the top ten hold 2.5% to 3%. The specimen was PBMCs, collected around atezolizumab (anti-PD-L1) treatment. These receptors all come from a man in his fifties with urothelial cancer.

The V call is TRBV5-4, the J call TRBJ2-5, with 7 nucleotides matching TRBD1. J lost 2 bases, V lost 4 bases, and 5 bases had no gene match. Germline lookup yields CDR1 SGHNT and CDR2 YYREEE (reference sequence). The CDR3 extends over 14 amino acids. The DNA for the CDR3 is TGTGCCAGCAGCCATCCGGGACAGCAAGAGACCCAGTACTTC. It specifies CASSHPGQQETQYF.

This clone was picked up one time. The rearrangement links TRBV2 to TRBJ2-4; D may be TRBD1 (5 bases). The V end lost 8 bases, the J end lost 7 bases, and 12 bases lay between the germline ends. The CDR3 spans 12 residues. In germline, CDR1 is SNHLY, CDR2 FYNNEI. CDR3 in amino acids: CASRLWGNIQYF. In nucleotides, the CDR3 is TGTGCCAGCCGCCTGTGGGGCAACATTCAGTACTTC.

The chain carries TRBV19 and TRBJ2-7; D perhaps matches TRBD2 (6 bases). Germline V gives CDR1 LNHDA, CDR2 SQIVND (reference sequence). The germline V and J ends were trimmed by 5 bases and 3 bases, with 11 bases remaining between them. This CDR3 spans 13 amino acids. The CDR3 bases are TGTGCCAGTAGTTCGGGGCGGGGCTACGAGCAGTACTTC. Translating gives CASSSGRGYEQYF.

The genes are TRBV7-9 and TRBJ2-7; TRBD2 matches 8 bases. Germline V gives CDR1 SEHNR, CDR2 FQNEAQ (reference sequence). V lost 2 bases, J lost 5 bases, and 8 bases stayed unmatched. The CDR3 totals 15 residues. The CDR3 DNA sequence: TGTGCCAGCAGCTTAACACTTAGCGGGAAGGACGAGCAGTACTTC. Translated, it gives CASSLTLSGKDEQYF.

The chain carries TRBV15 and TRBJ2-2, with D unclear. The CDR3 runs to 15 residues. V was shortened by 0 bases and J by 2 bases, with 7 bases between the two germline ends. CDR1 is LNHNV and CDR2 is YYDKDF in the germline V gene (reference sequence). CDR3 sequence: CATSRDQINTGELFF. CDR3 nucleotide sequence: TGTGCCACCAGCAGAGATCAGATAAACACCGGGGAGCTGTTTTTT. The full variable domain, in which reference TRBV15 and TRBJ2-2 provide the parts outside the CDR3, is DAMVIQNPRYQVTQFGKPVTLSCSQTLNHNVMYWYQQKSSQAPKLLFHYYDKDFNNEADTPDNFQSRRPNTSFCFLDIRSPGLGDTAMYLCATSRDQINTGELFFGEGSRLTVL.

CDR3 region: CASSPRQANTGELFF. The DNA of the CDR3 is TGTGCCAGCAGCCCCCGACAGGCGAACACCGGGGAGCTGTTTTTT. V usage is TRBV7-9 and J usage is TRBJ2-2, with D possibly being TRBD1 (6 bases). The CDR3 has 15 residues. Germline lookup yields CDR1 SEHNR and CDR2 FQNEAQ (reference sequence). Trimming removed 5 bases at V and 0 bases at J, with 10 bases between. Full variable domain (missing parts from reference TRBV7-9 and TRBJ2-2): DTGVSQNPRHKITKRGQNVTFRCDPISEHNRLYWYRQTLGQGPEFLTYFQNEAQLEKSRLLSDRFSAERPKGSFSTLEIQRTEQGDSAMYLCASSPRQANTGELFFGEGSRLTVL.

J is TRBJ1-1 and V is TRBV9; D is ambiguous. CDR1 is SGDLS, CDR2 YYNGEE, per germline. The CDR3 is 11 residues long. Trimming took off 6 bases at V and 4 bases at J, with 7 bases between the two ends. The CDR3 here is CASKPSTEAFF. CDR3 DNA: TGTGCCAGCAAACCGAGCACTGAAGCTTTCTTT. Combining the CDR3 with reference TRBV9 and TRBJ1-1 gives the whole variable domain DSGVTQTPKHLITATGQRVTLRCSPRSGDLSVYWYQQSLDQGLQFLIQYYNGEERAKGNILERFSAQQFPDLHSELNLSSLELGDSALYFCASKPSTEAFFGQGTRLTVV.

The V call is TRBV19, the J call TRBJ1-5; 7 nucleotides agree with TRBD1. Germline CDR1 LNHDA, CDR2 SQIVND (reference sequence). J gave up 5 bases and V 6 bases, and 28 bases lay outside the gene matches. This CDR3 is built from 21 residues. In DNA form, the CDR3 reads TGTGCCAGTAGATCTTCCGGAATTAATTTCGCGACAGGGTATTTCCATCAGCCCCAGCATTTT. Protein sequence: CASRSSGINFATGYFHQPQHF.

This clone has just one count. V and J are TRBV5-1 and TRBJ2-7; D perhaps matches TRBD1 (6 bases). Germline V gene data show CDR1 as SGHRS and CDR2 as YFSETQ. The V end lost 1 base, the J end lost 2 bases, and 13 bases lay between the germline ends. The CDR3 spans 15 residues. The CDR3 DNA follows: TGCGCCAGCAGCTTGATCTGGGGGCAGACCTACGAGCAGTACTTC. Translating gives CASSLIWGQTYEQYF.

The chain carries TRBV1 and TRBJ2-7; the table's D gene call, TRBD2, was not cross checked with the DNA. TRBV1 represents a pseudogene. This CDR3 spans 16 amino acids. The CDR3 loop reads CTSSQGEASGMGEQYF. CDR3 nucleotide sequence: TGCACCAGCAGCCAAGGAGAGGCTAGCGGGATGGGCGAGCAGTACTTC.

The rearrangement joins TRBV11-2 to TRBJ2-7; 7 bases align to TRBD2. The V gene's germline CDR1 is SGHAT and CDR2 FQNNGV. CDR3 length: 16 residues. The ends lost 1 base at V and 0 bases at J; junction bases unmatched: 6. CDR3 sequence: CASSLGRDYFSYEQYF. CDR3 in DNA: TGTGCCAGCAGCTTAGGGCGGGACTATTTCTCCTACGAGCAGTACTTC.

The chain carries TRBV4-1 and TRBJ1-2; a possible D gene is TRBD1 (6 bases). V lost 4 bases, J lost 6 bases, and 30 bases lay in between. The germline V gene has CDR1 MGHRA and CDR2 YSYEKL. The CDR3 loop spans 19 amino acids. CDR3 loop: CASSPYWGGVEHLSNGYTF. CDR3 DNA: TGCGCCAGCAGCCCCTATTGGGGGGGCGTCGAACATCTTTCGAATGGCTACACCTTC.

The chain recombines TRBV27 with TRBJ2-1; 11 bases are a match to TRBD2. The CDR3 runs 14 residues. Trimming took 6 bases from V and 9 from J; bases not matched to a gene: 7. Germline lookup yields CDR1 MNHEY and CDR2 SMNVEV (reference sequence). CDR3 region: CASSPPGLAGEQFF. In DNA form, the CDR3 reads TGTGCCAGCAGCCCCCCTGGACTAGCGGGTGAGCAGTTCTTC.

V usage is TRBV28 and J usage is TRBJ1-2; D is uncertain. Germline assignment: CDR1 MDHEN and CDR2 SYDVKM. The CDR3 loop spans 16 amino acids. The V gene lost 6 bases and the J gene lost 3 bases, with 20 bases spanning the gap. DNA for the CDR3: TGTGCCAGCAGGTCCTGGATCGAGGGTACAGACTATGGCTACACCTTC. As protein: CASRSWIEGTDYGYTF.

The gene calls are TRBV7-9 and TRBJ1-3; D perhaps matches TRBD1 (5 bases). This CDR3 is 16 amino acids long. In germline, CDR1 is SEHNR, CDR2 FQNEAQ (reference sequence). V was cut by 2 bases and J by 7 bases, with 18 bases left in between. As DNA, the CDR3 is TGTGCCAGCAGCTTAAGGGGAACGACCGAAGGGAACACCATATATTTT. Protein sequence: CASSLRGTTEGNTIYF.

The chain combines TRBV28 with TRBJ1-5, with 7 bases aligning to TRBD1. The V segment lost 2 bases and the J segment 5 bases; nucleotides outside the gene matches: 6. Germline V gene sequence: CDR1 MDHEN, CDR2 SYDVKM. The CDR3 is 15 amino acids. CDR3 amino acids: CASSLGRGSHQPQHF. The CDR3 DNA sequence: TGTGCCAGCAGTTTAGGCAGGGGGTCCCATCAGCCCCAGCATTTT. The entire variable domain, with the rest obtained from reference TRBV28 and TRBJ1-5, is as follows: DVKVTQSSRYLVKRTGEKVFLECVQDMDHENMFWYRQDPGLGLRLIYFSYDVKMKEKGDIPEGYSVSREKKERFSLILESASTNQTSMYLCASSLGRGSHQPQHFGDGTRLSIL.

The chain carries TRBV10-1 and TRBJ2-2; D gene ambiguous. CDR3 length: 15 amino acids. In germline, CDR1 is WNHNN, CDR2 SYGVQD (reference sequence). The V end was cut by 1 base, the J end by 6 bases, with 12 bases between. In DNA form, the CDR3 reads TGCGCCAGCAGTGAGTGGGCTTCAGGCGCCGGGGAGCTGTTTTTT. Protein sequence: CASSEWASGAGELFF.

This clone was seen only a few times. The gene calls are TRBV7-8 and TRBJ1-2; maybe TRBD1 (5 bases). V was trimmed by 4 bases and J by 4 bases, leaving 13 bases between them. CDR1 SGHVS and CDR2 FQNEAQ come from the germline V gene. CDR3 length: 14 amino acids. CDR3 amino acids: CASSWDSKGYGYTF. The CDR3 coding sequence is TGTGCCAGCAGCTGGGACTCCAAGGGCTATGGCTACACCTTC.

This clone came up once. The chain joins TRBV5-4 to TRBJ2-1; 13 bases fit TRBD2. This CDR3 comprises 15 residues. CDR1 and CDR2 (germline): SGHNT, YYREEE (reference sequence). V lost 4 bases, J lost 7 bases, and 5 bases stayed unmatched. The CDR3 is CASSTTSGRGNEQFF. CDR3 coding DNA: TGTGCCAGCAGCACCACTAGCGGGAGGGGGAATGAGCAGTTCTTC.

This clone came up once. The chain uses TRBV4-1 and TRBJ2-1; the match to TRBD2 covers 8 bases. The junction had 11 bases not matched to a gene; V was cut back by 5 bases and J by 8 bases. Germline V gene sequence: CDR1 MGHRA, CDR2 YSYEKL. This CDR3 has 15 residues. CDR3 amino acids: CASSSPGLAGHEQFF. DNA of the CDR3: TGCGCCAGCAGCTCCCCGGGGTTAGCGGGACATGAGCAGTTCTTC.

The J gene is TRBJ2-2, the V gene TRBV14; D ambiguous. The V gene's germline CDR1 is SGHDN and CDR2 FVKESK. V was pared by 0 bases and J by 5 bases, with 10 bases between. The CDR3 is 15 amino acids. In nucleotides, the CDR3 is TGTGCCAGCAGCCAAGAGGCAATCCGTACCGGGGAGCTGTTTTTT. It encodes CASSQEAIRTGELFF.

The chain joins TRBV5-1 to TRBJ2-1; the match to TRBD1 covers 12 bases. The germline gives CDR1 SGHRS, CDR2 YFSETQ. The CDR3 runs to 14 residues. Unmatched junction bases numbered 3, after V lost 4 bases and J lost 7 bases. The CDR3 sequence: CASSPGQGANEQFF. The CDR3 nucleotides read TGCGCCAGCAGCCCGGGACAGGGGGCTAATGAGCAGTTCTTC. The whole variable domain, filled in from reference TRBV5-1 and TRBJ2-1, reads KAGVTQTPRYLIKTRGQQVTLSCSPISGHRSVSWYQQTPGQGLQFLFEYFSETQRNKGNFPGRFSGRQFSNSRSEMNVSTLELGDSALYLCASSPGQGANEQFFGPGTRLTVL.

The genes are TRBV2 and TRBJ2-7, with TRBD1 matching over 11 bases. Trimming took 6 bases from V and 6 from J; bases not matched to a gene: 7. Per the germline V gene, CDR1 is SNHLY and CDR2 is FYNNEI. This CDR3 is 14 amino acids long. CDR3 protein: CASRPGTGGGEQYF. The CDR3 DNA reads TGTGCCAGCAGACCCGGGACAGGGGGAGGCGAGCAGTACTTC.